The 9 T cell receptor beta chains listed next were all sequenced from one sample in a study of CD8 T cells in Susac syndrome. The RNA input was roughly 0.5 to 1 ug, and it was reverse transcribed with random hexamers. TCRdb itself ran the immunoSEQ multiplex PCR reads through MiXCR, one entry per CDR3 protein. This sample yields about 190,000 distinct CDR3 sequences, of which approximately 95% are seen a single time; around 0.16% belongs to the top ten. Sequencing was done on a sample of CD8+ T cells from PBMCs. The origin of the receptors is a human donor with Susac syndrome.

This chain uses TRBV9 with TRBJ2-7; a weak D match, TRBD2 (6 bases). With 3 bases removed from V and 7 bases from J, the gap between germline ends came to 14 bases. The germline gives CDR1 SGDLS, CDR2 YYNGEE. The CDR3 is 13 residues long. The CDR3 loop is CASSARGTLEQYF. The CDR3, as DNA: TGTGCCAGCAGCGCCCGGGGGACCTTGGAGCAGTACTTC.

V and J are TRBV30 and TRBJ2-7, with 9 bases fitting TRBD2. The CDR3 runs to 15 residues. Germline CDR1 is GTSNPN and CDR2 is SVGIG (reference sequence). V lost 0 bases and J lost 2; bases outside the gene matches: 5. The CDR3 DNA follows: TGTGCCTGGAGTGTCCCTAGCGGGGTTACCTACGAGCAGTACTTC. Translation: CAWSVPSGVTYEQYF.

V usage is TRBV7-9 and J usage is TRBJ2-7, with 7 bases lining up with TRBD1. After removal of 7 bases from V and 2 bases from J, the junction contained 5 bases not matched to a gene. Germline V gene data show CDR1 as SEHNR and CDR2 as FQNEAQ (reference sequence). CDR3 length: 13 amino acids. The CDR3 region is CASTRQGPYEQYF. CDR3 coding DNA: TGTGCCAGCACCAGACAGGGCCCCTACGAGCAGTACTTC.

The chain carries TRBV7-9 and TRBJ2-1, with D unresolved. Trimming took off 4 bases at V and 7 bases at J, with 8 bases between the two ends. In germline, CDR1 is SEHNR, CDR2 FQNEAQ (reference sequence). This CDR3 region has 12 residues. The CDR3 protein is CASSSIDNEQFF. The DNA for the CDR3 is TGTGCCAGCAGCTCAATAGATAATGAGCAGTTCTTC. Based on the CDR3 plus reference TRBV7-9 and TRBJ2-1, the full variable domain is DTGVSQNPRHKITKRGQNVTFRCDPISEHNRLYWYRQTLGQGPEFLTYFQNEAQLEKSRLLSDRFSAERPKGSFSTLEIQRTEQGDSAMYLCASSSIDNEQFFGPGTRLTVL.

This chain links TRBV27 with TRBJ1-5; D possibly corresponds to TRBD1 (5 bases). The CDR3 is 14 residues long. The ends were cut back, 1 base at V and 5 bases at J, with 9 bases in the middle. Per germline, CDR1 MNHEY and CDR2 SMNVEV (reference sequence). The CDR3 loop is CASSLWGSHQPQHF. As DNA, the CDR3 is TGTGCCAGCAGTTTATGGGGGAGTCATCAGCCCCAGCATTTT.

The genes are TRBV12-3 or TRBV12-4 and TRBJ2-1; 8 bases map to TRBD2. V dropped 5 bases and J dropped 15; count of bases not matched to a gene: 9. There are 12 residues in the CDR3. CDR3 amino acids: CASSESGTSPFF. DNA for the CDR3: TGTGCCAGCAGTGAATCCGGGACTAGTCCGTTCTTC.

The V call is TRBV20-1, the J call TRBJ1-1, with D unresolved. This CDR3 region has 13 residues. In germline, CDR1 is DFQATT, CDR2 SNEGSKA (reference sequence). V lost 4 bases to trimming and J lost 6 bases, with 15 bases between them. CDR3 sequence reads: CSAIIHSGSEAFF. The CDR3 DNA reads TGCAGTGCTATAATCCACTCAGGCTCTGAAGCTTTCTTT.

The chain combines TRBV6-5 with TRBJ1-1; D not certain. The CDR3 spans 12 residues. Germline lookup yields CDR1 MNHEY and CDR2 SVGAGI. Trimming removed 5 bases from V and 8 bases from J, with 12 bases in between. The CDR3 sequence is CASSERTDEAFF. The CDR3 DNA reads TGTGCCAGCAGTGAGCGGACTGACGAAGCTTTCTTT.

The chain employs TRBV13 and TRBJ2-1; 9 bases are a match to TRBD1. CDR3 length: 15 residues. Germline V lookup: CDR1 PRHDT, CDR2 FYEKMQ (reference sequence). With V trimmed by 3 bases and J by 8 bases, 8 bases remained unmatched. The CDR3 nucleotides are TGTGCCAGCAGCTTCGGACAGGGGTCTAGAGATGAGCAGTTCTTC. It codes for CASSFGQGSRDEQFF.